This passage covers 20 T cell receptor beta chains from one sample sequenced in a study of T-cell reconstitution after alpha-beta-depleted transplantation in children. Unique molecular identifiers were incorporated during preparation of the TCRbeta library. In TCRdb, the PCR reads were re-called with MiXCR into one record per CDR3 protein. The sample holds a few hundred thousand distinct CDR3 sequences, more than 20% seen once. Sequencing used PBMCs, obtained before TCRalphabeta/CD19-depleted stem cell transplant. These receptors were obtained from a boy in the first two years of life with Wiskott-Aldrich syndrome, due to receive a stem cell transplant.

This chain uses TRBV5-1 with TRBJ2-1, with 12 bases identical to TRBD2. Per germline, CDR1 SGHRS and CDR2 YFSETQ. The junction had 9 bases not matched to a gene; V was cut back by 4 bases and J by 7 bases. CDR3 length: 16 amino acids. The CDR3 loop reads CASSPRLAGVRNEQFF. The CDR3 region has the DNA TGCGCCAGCAGCCCTAGACTAGCGGGAGTCAGGAATGAGCAGTTCTTC.

This clonotype was recorded a few times. The chain has TRBV5-6 and TRBJ2-3; D remains unclear. CDR3 size: 14 residues. V was pared by 2 bases and J by 3 bases, with 10 bases between. Per germline, CDR1 SGHDT and CDR2 YYEEEE. The DNA of the CDR3 is TGTGCCAGCAGCTTTGCGGTTAGGACAGATACGCAGTATTTT. Amino acids: CASSFAVRTDTQYF.

The chain uses TRBV5-1 and TRBJ2-1, with a weak D call TRBD1 (6 bases). Per germline, CDR1 SGHRS and CDR2 YFSETQ. CDR3 length: 13 residues. Trimming took 0 bases from V and 9 from J, leaving 10 bases between them. This CDR3 reads CASSLGTASEQFF. Here the CDR3 DNA reads TGCGCCAGCAGCTTGGGGACAGCGAGTGAGCAGTTCTTC.

This clonotype was counted only a few times. The chain couples TRBV18 to TRBJ1-2; 8 bases are a match to TRBD1. Germline loops: CDR1 KGHSH, CDR2 LQKENI. This CDR3 spans 19 amino acids. V shed 2 bases and J 0 bases; nucleotides not matched to a gene: 14. CDR3 in DNA: TGTGCCAGCTCACCAATTGCTGGGCAGGGGGCCCAAGCTAACTATGGCTACACCTTC. Protein sequence: CASSPIAGQGAQANYGYTF. The entire variable domain, with the rest obtained from reference TRBV18 and TRBJ1-2, is as follows: NAGVMQNPRHLVRRRGQEARLRCSPMKGHSHVYWYRQLPEEGLKFMVYLQKENIIDESGMPKERFSAEFPKEGPSILRIQQVVRGDSAAYFCASSPIAGQGAQANYGYTFGSGTRLTVV.

The chain is built from TRBV5-1 and TRBJ2-5; D gene ambiguous. Trimming took 2 bases from V and 4 from J, leaving 9 bases between them. Germline V gene sequence: CDR1 SGHRS, CDR2 YFSETQ. The CDR3 sequence is 13 residues long. This CDR3 reads CASSFYYSETQYF. DNA of the CDR3: TGCGCCAGCAGCTTTTACTATTCAGAGACCCAGTACTTC.

This clonotype has just a few counts. The V call is TRBV5-1, the J call TRBJ2-2; no clear D. Germline loops: CDR1 SGHRS, CDR2 YFSETQ. This CDR3 is built from 15 residues. With 3 bases removed from V and 0 bases from J, the gap between germline ends came to 9 bases. As DNA, the CDR3 is TGCGCCAGCAGCTCCCAGACACCGAACACCGGGGAGCTGTTTTTT. This gives the protein CASSSQTPNTGELFF.

The chain employs TRBV5-1 and TRBJ2-1, with 13 nucleotides matching TRBD2. Germline-derived CDR1 and CDR2 are SGHRS and YFSETQ. The CDR3 has 14 residues. Losses at the gene ends were 5 bases for V and 9 bases for J; bases not matched to a gene: 5. This chain's CDR3 is CASRWTSGRSEQFF. The CDR3 coding sequence is TGCGCCAGCAGATGGACTAGCGGGAGATCTGAGCAGTTCTTC.

This chain joins TRBV28 and TRBJ2-7; TRBD1 agrees at 8 bases. This CDR3 contains 15 residues. CDR1 is MDHEN, CDR2 SYDVKM, per germline. With V trimmed by 6 bases and J by 2 bases, 9 bases remained unmatched. The CDR3 here is CASSQHRGFTYEQYF. For the CDR3, the DNA is TGTGCCAGCAGCCAACACAGGGGGTTCACCTACGAGCAGTACTTC.

The sample holds a few counts of this clonotype. The chain has TRBV7-3 and TRBJ2-2; weak D call: TRBD2 (6 bases). The CDR3 covers 13 residues. The germline CDR1 and CDR2 sequences are SGHTA and FQGTGA. Between the trimmed V and J ends, which lost 5 bases and 5 bases, there was a span of 9 bases. For the CDR3, the DNA is TGTGCCAGCAGCGTGACTAGGACCGGGGAGCTGTTTTTT. This sequence encodes CASSVTRTGELFF.

The chain combines TRBV10-3 with TRBJ1-5; D gene ambiguous. Germline values: CDR1 ENHRY, CDR2 SYGVKD. V lost 4 bases, J lost 4 bases, and 5 bases lay in between. This CDR3 spans 12 amino acids. CDR3 nucleotide sequence: TGTGCCATCAGTGCATTAAATCAGCCCCAGCATTTT. This sequence encodes CAISALNQPQHF.

The chain is built from TRBV5-1 and TRBJ2-5; TRBD1 might be the D (5 bases). Germline V gives CDR1 SGHRS, CDR2 YFSETQ. This CDR3 is 14 amino acids long. V was shortened by 2 bases and J by 3 bases, with 11 bases between the two germline ends. DNA for the CDR3: TGCGCCAGCAGCTTTGACAGACCCGAAGAGACCCAGTACTTC. This translates into CASSFDRPEETQYF.

The rearrangement links TRBV11-2 to TRBJ2-1, with D hard to call. This CDR3 contains 13 residues. Per germline, CDR1 SGHAT and CDR2 FQNNGV. The V end lost 6 bases, the J end lost 7 bases, and 13 bases lay between the germline ends. CDR3 coding DNA: TGTGCCAGCAGGCCCTCCGGTAGGAATGAGCAGTTCTTC. Residues: CASRPSGRNEQFF. Full variable domain (rest looked up from reference TRBV11-2 and TRBJ2-1): EAGVAQSPRYKIIEKRQSVAFWCNPISGHATLYWYQQILGQGPKLLIQFQNNGVVDDSQLPKDRFSAERLKGVDSTLKIQPAKLEDSAVYLCASRPSGRNEQFFGPGTRLTVL.

This clonotype was observed a few times. The chain has TRBV12-3 or TRBV12-4 and TRBJ2-3, with D possibly being TRBD2 (6 bases). The CDR3 is 15 amino acids. The V and J ends lost 6 bases and 5 bases respectively, with 18 bases between them. The CDR3 coding sequence is TGTGCCAGCAGACCGACCGTGCGGGAATTAGATACGCAGTATTTT. Translation: CASRPTVRELDTQYF.

Only a few counts were recorded for this clonotype. V is TRBV28 and J is TRBJ2-5; TRBD1 or TRBD2 may be the D gene (5 bases each). The V end lost 6 bases, the J end lost 1 base, and 6 bases lay between the germline ends. Germline V CDR1 and CDR2: MDHEN, SYDVKM. The CDR3 has 12 amino acids. CDR3: CASRGTQETQYF. The CDR3 region has the DNA TGTGCCAGCAGAGGGACCCAAGAGACCCAGTACTTC.

The chain links TRBV27 to TRBJ2-3; 12 bases agree with TRBD2. The V segment lost 6 bases and the J segment 2 bases; nucleotides outside the gene matches: 6. CDR1 and CDR2 from the germline V gene are MNHEY and SMNVEV (reference sequence). This CDR3 has 16 residues. The CDR3 reads CASSLTSGRITDTQYF. The CDR3 DNA is TGTGCCAGCAGCCTTACTAGCGGGAGGATCACAGATACGCAGTATTTT.

A word on this clonotype: Its ends do not fully match the called genes, so a read error is possible. CDR3 DNA: TGTCCCAGCAGCTCTCCGGTTACGGGAGGGCAGAATGAGCAGTTCTTC. It encodes CPSSSPVTGGQNEQFF. The chain is built from TRBV5-4 and TRBJ2-1, with 8 nucleotides matching TRBD2. The CDR3 is 16 amino acids. Germline-derived CDR1 and CDR2 are SGHNT and YYREEE (reference sequence). The variable domain in full, with the rest retrieved from reference TRBV5-4 and TRBJ2-1, is ETGVTQSPTHLIKTRGQQVTLRCSSQSGHNTVSWYQQALGQGPQFIFQYYREEENGRGNFPPRFSGLQFPNYSSELNVNALELDDSALYLCPSSSPVTGGQNEQFFGPGTRLTVL.

This clonotype has at least ten counts. J is TRBJ2-7 and V is TRBV3-1, with no clear D. The CDR3 is 13 amino acids. Per germline, CDR1 LGHDT and CDR2 YNNKEL (reference sequence). V was cut by 4 bases and J by 4 bases, with 11 bases left in between. The CDR3: CASSPQTGYEQYF. The CDR3 DNA reads TGTGCCAGCAGCCCTCAGACTGGGTACGAGCAGTACTTC.

This chain links TRBV28 with TRBJ2-7; D ambiguous. There are 12 residues in the CDR3. V shed 7 bases and J shed 6 bases, with 13 bases lying between them. Germline-derived CDR1 and CDR2 are MDHEN and SYDVKM. This CDR3 is CASNERPGEQYF. CDR3 DNA: TGTGCCAGCAATGAGAGGCCTGGCGAGCAGTACTTC.

This clonotype was counted only a few times. V usage is TRBV7-2 and J usage is TRBJ2-3; 8 bases agree with TRBD2. The CDR3 is 14 amino acids. The germline V gene has CDR1 SGHTA and CDR2 FQGNSA. The junction had 9 bases not matched to a gene; V was cut back by 9 bases and J by 4 bases. CDR3: CASTSGPWPDTQYF. For the CDR3, the DNA is TGTGCCAGTACTAGCGGACCTTGGCCAGATACGCAGTATTTT. The full variable domain, rest sourced from reference TRBV7-2 and TRBJ2-3, is GAGVSQSPSNKVTEKGKDVELRCDPISGHTALYWYRQSLGQGLEFLIYFQGNSAPDKSGLPSDRFSAERTGGSVSTLTIQRTQQEDSAVYLCASTSGPWPDTQYFGPGTRLTVL.

This clonotype appeared once. The genes are TRBV7-9 and TRBJ1-1; D remains ambiguous. The V and J ends lost 5 bases and 1 base respectively, with 11 bases between them. The CDR3 has 14 residues. CDR1 and CDR2 from the germline V gene are SEHNR and FQNEAQ (reference sequence). The CDR3 region is CASSMARKNTEAFF. CDR3 coding DNA: TGTGCCAGCAGCATGGCACGGAAGAACACTGAAGCTTTCTTT.